This T cell receptor (beta chain) was sequenced in a study of blood T cell repertoires in COVID-19. Study as a whole: Nucleic acid was either cDNA or gDNA, and it came from T cells, B-cell-depleted T cells, or PBMCs.

Trimming left V 3 bases short and J 10 bases short, with 16 bases between. The germline gives CDR1 LNHDA, CDR2 SQIVND (reference sequence). CDR3 length: 13 residues. TCRdb keeps only in-frame clones here, not all; method: immunoSEQ multiplex PCR. The sample contains 35,000 to 50,000 clones, around 80% of which appear only once. The TCR sequence derives from a man older than 75 with acute or convalescent COVID-19. Sequenced material: peripheral blood. The chain carries TRBV19 and TRBJ2-7; the D gene is possibly TRBD2 (5 bases). DNA of the CDR3: TGTGCCAGTAGTATTCGGGAAGGGATCCCACAGTACTTC. Translated, it gives CASSIREGIPQYF.